A single TCR beta chain is shown here with its context. The antigen it recognizes is unknown. No base quality values were provided; no much bigger clone lies one nucleotide off. Library construction relied on PCR. The run used an Illumina HiSeq 2500. To normalize quantification of the TCRbeta repertoire, the TCR libraries were built with molecular barcoding that relied on unique molecular identifiers. Using fastp at Q25 and MiXCR, TCRdb reprocessed the public reads and kept productive beta chains. Every CDR3 protein is listed once, alongside the most common genes and DNA of its rows. Present in this sample are around 680,000 distinct CDR3 sequences, 15% to 20% of which were seen just once. The ten largest clones add up to 0.85% to 1.3% of the sample. A distance of 11 bases separates the germline ends of V and J, which lose 6 bases and 5 bases respectively. The CDR3 has 13 amino acids, counting the end cysteine and phenylalanine. Only CDR3 DNA remains: 39 bases, in frame from the first base. Per the germline V gene, MDHEN is the CDR1 and SYDVKM is the CDR2.

The data derive from a study of T-cell reconstitution after alpha-beta-depleted transplantation in children (dated by TCRdb to the mid-2010s). General notes on the study: T-cell immune reconstitution after TCRalphabeta/CD19-depleted allogeneic hematopoietic cell transplantation in children was quantitatively tracked in the study by means of TCR repertoire profiling.

The origin of this receptor is a human donor who donated a stem cell graft to a child with acute myeloid leukemia. This chain is built from TRBV28 and TRBJ1-5; the D gene is not confidently resolved. The source was PBMCs from the stem cell graft donor, collected from the stem cell graft. This receptor has the CDR3 CASREEGDQPQHF. The sequenced DNA: TGTGCCAGCAGGGAAGAAGGTGATCAGCCCCAGCATTTT.